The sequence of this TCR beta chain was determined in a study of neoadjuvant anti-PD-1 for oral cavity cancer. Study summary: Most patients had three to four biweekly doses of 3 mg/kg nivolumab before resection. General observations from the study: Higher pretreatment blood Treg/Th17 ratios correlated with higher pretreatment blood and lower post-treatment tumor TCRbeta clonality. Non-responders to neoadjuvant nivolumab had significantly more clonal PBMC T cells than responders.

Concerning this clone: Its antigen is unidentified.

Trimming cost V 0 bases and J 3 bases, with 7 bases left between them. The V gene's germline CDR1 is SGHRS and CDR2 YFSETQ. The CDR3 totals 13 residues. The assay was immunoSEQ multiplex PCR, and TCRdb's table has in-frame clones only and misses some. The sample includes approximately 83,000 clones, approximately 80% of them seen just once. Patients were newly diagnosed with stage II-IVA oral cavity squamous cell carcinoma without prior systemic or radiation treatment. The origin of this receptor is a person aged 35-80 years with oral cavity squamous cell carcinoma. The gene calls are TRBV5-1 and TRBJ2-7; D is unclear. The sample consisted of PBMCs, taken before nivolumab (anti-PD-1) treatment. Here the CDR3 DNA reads TGCGCCAGCAGCTTGGACTTCTTCTACGAGCAGTACTTC. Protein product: CASSLDFFYEQYF.